Below, 11 T cell receptor beta chains from the same sample are listed, as sequenced in a study of blood T cell repertoires in COVID-19. Only in-frame clones appear in the TCRdb table, and some are missing; sequencing was by immunoSEQ multiplex PCR. The table has under 95,000 clones, about 89% seen once; the top ten hold 3% to 4.5%. Sequencing input: peripheral blood. The receptors derive from a woman aged 45-65 years in a cohort sampled during active COVID-19.

The chain carries TRBV6-1 and TRBJ1-2; D call uncertain. Per the germline V gene, CDR1 is MNHNS and CDR2 is SASEGT. The CDR3 is made up of 15 amino acids. V dropped 2 bases and J dropped 6 bases, with 16 bases sitting between them. The chain's CDR3 is CASSEMALGSDGYTF. The CDR3, as DNA: TGTGCCAGCAGTGAAATGGCACTAGGGTCTGATGGCTACACCTTC.

This clone was observed a single time. This chain uses TRBV14 with TRBJ2-3; 8 bases are shared with TRBD2. The CDR3 is made up of 18 amino acids. Germline values: CDR1 SGHDN, CDR2 FVKESK. With 1 base clipped from V and 4 bases from J, the junction kept 13 bases outside the gene matches. The CDR3 nucleotides read TGTGCCAGCAGCCAAGTGGGTATGGCTAGCGGGCGCGCAGATACGCAGTATTTT. Translation: CASSQVGMASGRADTQYF.

J is TRBJ2-7 and V is TRBV20-1; a weak D match, TRBD1 (5 bases). Trimming left V 5 bases short and J 3 bases short, with 8 bases between. Germline CDR1 and CDR2: DFQATT and SNEGSKA (reference sequence). The CDR3 totals 11 residues. CDR3 in amino acids: CSAPDNYEQYF. In nucleotides, the CDR3 is TGCAGTGCTCCGGACAACTACGAGCAGTACTTC.

The J gene is TRBJ2-5, the V gene TRBV5-8; 12 nucleotides match TRBD2. V was pared by 0 bases and J by 3 bases, with 3 bases of the junction left unmatched. CDR3 size: 16 residues. Germline V gene data show CDR1 as SGHTS and CDR2 as YDEGEE. CDR3 sequence: CASSLGRTSGEETQYF. The CDR3, as DNA: TGTGCCAGCAGCTTGGGGAGGACTAGCGGGGAAGAGACCCAGTACTTC.

V and J are TRBV5-1 and TRBJ2-7; 7 bases map to TRBD1. CDR3 size: 16 residues. Germline V gene sequence: CDR1 SGHRS, CDR2 YFSETQ. Trimming at V came to 0 bases and at J to 0 bases, leaving 6 bases not matched to a gene. CDR3 sequence (DNA): TGCGCCAGCAGCTTGGCAGGGACAGCCTTCTCCTACGAGCAGTACTTC. Its translation is CASSLAGTAFSYEQYF.

The rearrangement uses TRBV7-2 and TRBJ1-1, with TRBD1 matching over 7 bases. CDR3 length: 16 residues. Germline V gene sequence: CDR1 SGHTA, CDR2 FQGNSA. Trimming at V came to 0 bases and at J to 1 base, leaving 5 bases not matched to a gene. CDR3 region: CASSLAPGQRNTEAFF. CDR3 DNA: TGTGCCAGCAGCTTAGCGCCGGGACAGCGGAACACTGAAGCTTTCTTT.

The chain combines TRBV28 with TRBJ1-1; D is undetermined. CDR3 length equals 13 residues. Trimming pared 2 bases from V and 5 bases from J, leaving 9 bases between. Germline V gene data show CDR1 as MDHEN and CDR2 as SYDVKM. The CDR3 region has the DNA TGTGCCAGCAGTTTAGGGTACGGGACTGAAGCTTTCTTT. This sequence encodes CASSLGYGTEAFF.

The J gene is TRBJ2-3, the V gene TRBV10-3, with TRBD1 identical over 8 bases. The V gene end was trimmed by 10 bases and the J gene end by 7 bases; junction bases not matched to a gene: 13. CDR3 length: 14 amino acids. Germline values: CDR1 ENHRY, CDR2 SYGVKD. CDR3 in DNA: TGTGCCACCCTGGACAGGGCGCCGGGGAATACGCAGTATTTT. Its translation is CATLDRAPGNTQYF.

This chain joins TRBV11-3 and TRBJ1-1; TRBD1 is a possible D gene (6 bases). Germline lookup yields CDR1 SGHNT and CDR2 YENEEA. V was trimmed by 3 bases and J by 4 bases, leaving 15 bases between them. The CDR3 runs 15 residues. CDR3 sequence: CASSLFFSGATEAFF. The CDR3, as DNA: TGTGCCAGCAGCTTGTTTTTCTCAGGGGCCACTGAAGCTTTCTTT.

CDR3 in amino acids: CASSFYDRAVSGELFF. The CDR3 nucleotides read TGTGCCAGCAGCTTTTACGACAGGGCGGTTTCCGGGGAGCTGTTTTTT. V gene TRBV5-6 combines with J gene TRBJ2-2; 7 bases align to TRBD1. The CDR3 is made up of 16 amino acids. Germline V gene sequence: CDR1 SGHDT, CDR2 YYEEEE. V lost 2 bases to trimming and J lost 6 bases; unmatched junction nucleotides: 10.

The chain uses TRBV2 and TRBJ2-7, with D maybe TRBD1 (6 bases). The CDR3 is 16 amino acids. V gave up 1 base and J gave up 5 bases, with 18 bases separating them. Germline V gene lookup returns CDR1 SNHLY and CDR2 FYNNEI. The CDR3 reads CASSEGGGAKLDEQYF. Written as DNA, the CDR3 is TGTGCCAGCAGTGAAGGTGGGGGCGCCAAGCTCGACGAGCAGTACTTC. Full variable domain (remainder filled in from reference TRBV2 and TRBJ2-7): EPEVTQTPSHQVTQMGQEVILRCVPISNHLYFYWYRQILGQKVEFLVSFYNNEISEKSEIFDDQFSVERPDGSNFTLKIRSTKLEDSAMYFCASSEGGGAKLDEQYFGPGTRLTVT.